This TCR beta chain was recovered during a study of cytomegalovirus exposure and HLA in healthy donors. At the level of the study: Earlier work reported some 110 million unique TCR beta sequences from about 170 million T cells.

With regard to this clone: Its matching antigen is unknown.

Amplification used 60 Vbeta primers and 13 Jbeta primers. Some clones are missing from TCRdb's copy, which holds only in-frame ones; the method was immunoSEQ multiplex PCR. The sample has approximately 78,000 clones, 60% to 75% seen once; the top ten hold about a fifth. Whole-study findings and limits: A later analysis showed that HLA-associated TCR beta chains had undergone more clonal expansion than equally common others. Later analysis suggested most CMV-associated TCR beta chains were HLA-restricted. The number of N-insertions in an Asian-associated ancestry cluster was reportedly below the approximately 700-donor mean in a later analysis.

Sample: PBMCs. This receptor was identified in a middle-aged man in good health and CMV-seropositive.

The CDR3 protein is CSVEAENYGYTF. The CDR3 bases are TGCAGCGTTGAAGCAGAAAACTATGGCTACACCTTC. V gene TRBV29-1 combines with J gene TRBJ1-2, with D uncertain. The length of the CDR3 is 12 residues. Between the trimmed V and J ends, which lost 1 base and 2 bases, there was a span of 5 bases. CDR1 is SQVTM, CDR2 ANQGSEA, per germline.